Listed below are T cell receptor beta chains from one sample, sequenced in a study of CD8 T cells in Susac syndrome. TCRdb re-called the immunoSEQ multiplex PCR reads through MiXCR, storing one row per CDR3 protein. The table has about 430,000 distinct CDR3 sequences, more than 80% seen once. Sequencing used CD8+ T cells from PBMCs. These receptors were taken from a human donor with multiple sclerosis. CDR3s include the opening cysteine and the closing phenylalanine or tryptophan. D genes are given only for firm matches. Clone size is stated in some rows and not others, as once, few, many or a class when expanded.

>TRBV13|NA|NA|TRBJ2-1
CASSLAVASVNEQFF
TGTGCCAGCAGCTTAGCGGTCGCCTCCGTGAATGAGCAGTTCTTC
>TRBV9|NA|NA|TRBJ2-1
CASSVGFYNEQFF
TGTGCCAGCAGCGTAGGATTCTACAATGAGCAGTTCTTC
>TRBV27|NA|few|TRBJ2-3
CASSPGSDTQYF
TGTGCCAGCAGTCCCGGCTCAGATACGCAGTATTTT
>TRBV25-1|NA|NA|TRBJ2-1
CASSEYFRGTYNEQFF
TGTGCCAGCAGTGAGTACTTTCGGGGTACCTACAATGAGCAGTTCTTC
>TRBV7-7|TRBD1|NA|TRBJ2-1
CASSPGQGYHEQFF
TGTGCCAGCAGCCCGGGACAGGGATACCATGAGCAGTTCTTC
>TRBV6-1|TRBD2|NA|TRBJ2-5
CASSDDIGLAQETQYF
TGTGCCAGCAGTGATGATATTGGACTAGCCCAAGAGACCCAGTACTTC
>TRBV5-1|NA|NA|TRBJ2-1
CASSLALPGEANEQFF
TGCGCCAGCAGCTTGGCTCTTCCAGGGGAGGCCAATGAGCAGTTCTTC
>TRBV11-3|NA|NA|TRBJ2-7
CASWGCEQYF
TGTGCCAGCTGGGGTTGCGAGCAGTACTTC
>TRBV7-8|NA|once|TRBJ2-7
CASSLPSEGLSEQYF
TGTGCCAGCAGCTTACCTAGCGAGGGCCTATCTGAGCAGTACTTC
>TRBV10-1|NA|NA|TRBJ2-3
CASSERDPSTDTQYF
TGCGCCAGCAGTGAGAGGGACCCAAGCACAGATACGCAGTATTTT
>TRBV2|TRBD1|NA|TRBJ1-2
CASSQGDRASPNYGYTF
TGTGCCAGCAGCCAGGGGGACAGGGCATCTCCTAACTATGGCTACACCTTC
>TRBV7-9|NA|NA|TRBJ1-1
CASSLAPLEAFF
TGTGCCAGCAGCTTAGCGCCGTTAGAAGCTTTCTTT
>TRBV5-4|TRBD2|NA|TRBJ2-2
CASSARNRDYRGSGELFF
TGTGCCAGCAGCGCAAGAAACCGGGACTACCGGGGAAGCGGGGAGCTGTTTTTT
>TRBV28|TRBD2|NA|TRBJ2-3
CASSPLWTSGLDTQYF
TGTGCCAGCAGCCCCTTGTGGACTAGCGGGTTAGATACGCAGTATTTT
>TRBV11-2|NA|once|TRBJ1-2
CASSPPDYGYTF
TGTGCCAGCAGCCCCCCCGACTATGGCTACACCTTC
>TRBV7-9|NA|NA|TRBJ2-7
CASSFPGLSYEQYF
TGTGCCAGCAGCTTTCCGGGGCTCTCCTACGAGCAGTACTTC
>TRBV7-9|NA|NA|TRBJ2-1
CASSLVVDYNEQFF
TGTGCCAGCAGCTTAGTGGTGGACTACAATGAGCAGTTCTTC
>TRBV28|TRBD1|NA|TRBJ1-1
CASSFLQGASTEAFF
TGTGCCAGCAGTTTTTTACAGGGGGCAAGTACTGAAGCTTTCTTT
>TRBV29-1|NA|once|TRBJ1-2
CSVENRDYGYTF
TGCAGCGTTGAAAACCGCGACTATGGCTACACCTTC
>TRBV28|NA|NA|TRBJ2-2
CASSLNGALNIINTGELFF
TGTGCCAGCAGTTTAAACGGGGCCCTGAATATAATCAACACCGGGGAGCTGTTTTTT
>TRBV20-1|TRBD1|NA|TRBJ2-7
CSARDQDRGGNEQYF
TGCAGTGCTAGAGATCAGGACAGGGGAGGTAACGAGCAGTACTTC
>TRBV6-5|NA|once|TRBJ2-2
CASSPFWVITGELFF
TGTGCCAGCAGCCCCTTTTGGGTGATCACCGGGGAGCTGTTTTTT
>TRBV29-1|NA|NA|TRBJ1-1
CSVAGWNTEAFF
TGCAGCGTTGCTGGGTGGAACACTGAAGCTTTCTTT